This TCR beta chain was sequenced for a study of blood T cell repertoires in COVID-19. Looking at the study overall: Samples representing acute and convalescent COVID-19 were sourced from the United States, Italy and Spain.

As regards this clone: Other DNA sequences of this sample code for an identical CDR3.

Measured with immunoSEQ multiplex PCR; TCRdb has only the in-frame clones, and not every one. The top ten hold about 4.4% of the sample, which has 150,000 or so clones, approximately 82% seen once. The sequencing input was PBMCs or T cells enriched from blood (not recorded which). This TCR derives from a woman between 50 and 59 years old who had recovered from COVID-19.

The CDR3 here is CASSYSIGTDGNTIYF. CDR3 in DNA: TGTGCCAGCAGTTACTCCATCGGGACAGATGGAAACACCATATATTTT. The chain recombines TRBV6-5 with TRBJ1-3; TRBD1 matches at 7 bases. The germline CDR1 and CDR2 sequences are MNHEY and SVGAGI. The CDR3 has 16 amino acids. V shed 0 bases and J 3 bases; nucleotides not matched to a gene: 5.